Shown below are 15 T cell receptor beta chains from a single sample sequenced in a study of blood T cell repertoires in COVID-19. Profiled with immunoSEQ multiplex PCR; TCRdb holds only in-frame clones, not every one. The repertoire holds approximately 350,000 clones, with approximately 86% as singletons. Source material: peripheral blood. These receptors were obtained from an older woman with COVID-19, enrolled during active disease.

V is TRBV7-8 and J is TRBJ2-1; 9 nucleotides align to TRBD2. Germline V lookup: CDR1 SGHVS, CDR2 FQNEAQ. V lost 1 base and J lost 0; bases outside the gene matches: 4. CDR3 length: 17 amino acids. The CDR3, as DNA: TGTGCCAGCAGCTTAGTTAGGCGGGGGGGCTCCTACAATGAGCAGTTCTTC. It encodes CASSLVRRGGSYNEQFF.

In this sample, this clone turned up once. V gene TRBV18 combines with J gene TRBJ1-2, with 7 bases fitting TRBD1. Germline V gene lookup returns CDR1 KGHSH and CDR2 LQKENI. The junction had 2 bases not matched to a gene; V was cut back by 3 bases and J by 4 bases. The CDR3 covers 13 residues. The CDR3 nucleotides read TGTGCCAGCTCACCGGACAGGACCTATGGCTACACCTTC. Its protein is CASSPDRTYGYTF.

The chain employs TRBV19 and TRBJ1-3; the D is unclear. The CDR3 extends over 14 amino acids. Trimming removed 5 bases from V and 0 bases from J, with 8 bases in between. Germline-derived CDR1 and CDR2 are LNHDA and SQIVND (reference sequence). CDR3 nucleotides: TGTGCCAGTAGTTTCGACTTCTCTGGAAACACCATATATTTT. As protein: CASSFDFSGNTIYF.

This sequence joins TRBV4-2 and TRBJ1-4, with D unresolved. Trimming pared 3 bases from V and 0 bases from J, leaving 11 bases between. The CDR3 totals 16 residues. Germline assignment: CDR1 LGHNA and CDR2 YNFKEQ. In DNA form, the CDR3 reads TGTGCCAGCAGCCAGTCCGCGAGTGCAACTAATGAAAAACTGTTTTTT. Encoded protein: CASSQSASATNEKLFF.

The chain carries TRBV25-1 and TRBJ2-7; 9 bases align to TRBD1. Germline CDR1 reads MGHDK; CDR2 reads SYGVNS. The CDR3 extends over 17 amino acids. Losses at the gene ends were 5 bases for V and 2 bases for J; bases not matched to a gene: 13. The CDR3 nucleotides are TGTGCCAGCAGTCCCCTCGTTGTCCGGACAGGGGCCTACGAGCAGTACTTC. This codes for CASSPLVVRTGAYEQYF.

V gene TRBV5-1 combines with J gene TRBJ1-2; D not resolved. The CDR3 has 12 amino acids. Germline V lookup: CDR1 SGHRS, CDR2 YFSETQ. The V and J ends lost 4 bases and 4 bases respectively, with 8 bases between them. As DNA, the CDR3 is TGCGCCAGCAGCGGAGACCTCTATGGCTACACCTTC. Translated: CASSGDLYGYTF.

The chain combines TRBV10-2 with TRBJ2-1; 11 bases map to TRBD2. The ends lost 9 bases at V and 5 bases at J; junction bases unmatched: 6. The CDR3 totals 14 residues. Per germline, CDR1 WSHSY and CDR2 SAAADI. CDR3 region: CASTLAGGHNEQFF. The CDR3 DNA reads TGCGCCAGTACCCTAGCGGGGGGACACAATGAGCAGTTCTTC.

The J gene is TRBJ1-6, the V gene TRBV25-1; 11 bases are shared with TRBD1. The germline CDR1 and CDR2 sequences are MGHDK and SYGVNS. The CDR3 loop spans 16 amino acids. Trimming took 3 bases from V and 9 from J; bases not matched to a gene: 7. This chain's CDR3 is CASSDPGQGVGSPLHF. The CDR3 DNA is TGTGCCAGCAGTGACCCGGGACAGGGGGTTGGTTCACCCCTCCACTTT.

The CDR3 reads CASTRGGDRANEQFF. The CDR3 bases are TGTGCCAGCACGCGAGGAGGGGACCGGGCCAATGAGCAGTTCTTC. The chain uses TRBV11-3 and TRBJ2-1, with a possible D match to TRBD2 (6 bases). CDR1 is SGHNT and CDR2 is YENEEA in the germline V gene. Trimming pared 7 bases from V and 6 bases from J, leaving 19 bases between. The CDR3 loop spans 15 amino acids.

This rearrangement joins TRBV15 to TRBJ2-3, with 9 nucleotides matching TRBD1. CDR1 LNHNV and CDR2 YYDKDF come from the germline V gene (reference sequence). This CDR3 region has 16 residues. The trim removed 3 bases at V and 2 bases at J, leaving 6 bases unmatched. The CDR3 DNA follows: TGTGCCACCAGCAGCGGGGACAGGGCCTACACAGATACGCAGTATTTT. Translated, it gives CATSSGDRAYTDTQYF.

The V gene is TRBV6-1, the J gene TRBJ1-2; D possibly corresponds to TRBD1 (6 bases). The CDR3 is made up of 14 amino acids. Per germline, CDR1 MNHNS and CDR2 SASEGT. V dropped 1 base and J dropped 4 bases, with 10 bases sitting between them. The CDR3 DNA reads as TGTGCCAGCAGTGAAGTCTTCAGGGGCTATGGCTACACCTTC. Translating it yields CASSEVFRGYGYTF.

This chain joins TRBV11-2 and TRBJ1-2; TRBD1 might be the D (6 bases). The CDR3 loop spans 13 amino acids. Trimming shortened V by 4 bases and J by 2 bases, and 8 bases separated the two germline ends. Germline V gene lookup returns CDR1 SGHAT and CDR2 FQNNGV. The CDR3 coding sequence is TGTGCCAGCAGCTCGGACAGAAACTATGGCTACACCTTC. It yields the protein CASSSDRNYGYTF. Drawing the rest from reference TRBV11-2 and TRBJ1-2, the complete variable domain is EAGVAQSPRYKIIEKRQSVAFWCNPISGHATLYWYQQILGQGPKLLIQFQNNGVVDDSQLPKDRFSAERLKGVDSTLKIQPAKLEDSAVYLCASSSDRNYGYTFGSGTRLTVV.

The chain combines TRBV19 with TRBJ2-1, with 11 bases fitting TRBD2. The CDR3 runs to 17 residues. V lost 3 bases to trimming and J lost 4 bases; unmatched junction nucleotides: 8. Germline V CDR1 and CDR2: LNHDA, SQIVND (reference sequence). CDR3 bases: TGTGCCAGTAGTATGGGTAGCGGGGGGGCCTCTTACAATGAGCAGTTCTTC. Translated, it gives CASSMGSGGASYNEQFF. The entire variable domain, with the rest obtained from reference TRBV19 and TRBJ2-1, is as follows: DGGITQSPKYLFRKEGQNVTLSCEQNLNHDAMYWYRQDPGQGLRLIYYSQIVNDFQKGDIAEGYSVSREKKESFPLTVTSAQKNPTAFYLCASSMGSGGASYNEQFFGPGTRLTVL.

The chain joins TRBV7-2 to TRBJ2-5, with 10 bases fitting TRBD2. V was pared by 2 bases and J by 6 bases, with 9 bases of the junction left unmatched. The CDR3 covers 16 residues. Germline V gene lookup returns CDR1 SGHTA and CDR2 FQGNSA. The CDR3 loop reads CASSLWSGGAGKTQYF. The DNA for the CDR3 is TGTGCCAGCAGCTTATGGAGCGGGGGGGCCGGAAAGACCCAGTACTTC.

The chain carries TRBV11-2 and TRBJ1-2; 12 bases are a match to TRBD1. Trimming removed 3 bases from V and 7 bases from J; junction bases left unmatched: 3. This CDR3 has 14 amino acids. CDR1 is SGHAT and CDR2 is FQNNGV in the germline V gene. This chain's CDR3 is CASSLGQGAGGYTF. The CDR3 DNA reads as TGTGCCAGCAGCTTGGGACAGGGGGCAGGTGGCTACACCTTC.